This paragraph reports one T cell receptor beta chain. In its sample, this clonotype was seen a few times. The antigen it recognizes is unknown. Within one base of it there is no much larger clone, and no base qualities were kept. The sample is drawn from a study of blood T cells in healthy people across ages (dated by TCRdb to between 2014 and 2017). Describing the broader study: In model experiments, template switching captured about one uniquely barcoded TCR beta cDNA molecule for every two T cells. The study measured age-related changes in TCR beta repertoire diversity using deep sequencing normalized with unique cDNA molecular identifiers. The donors were divided into four age groups: young (average around 17 years), middle-aged (approximately 41), aged (about 61) and long-lived (around 80). Donors of different ages were randomly distributed across sequencing lanes to avoid experimental bias. Two additional independent replicas of 1 million unique cDNA reads from the same blood draw were analyzed for two donors (one aged 18 to 30 and one aged 80 or older). General conclusions and limits of the study: A strong correlation was found between observed TCR beta diversity and the percentage of naive T cells measured by flow cytometry. Total diversity estimates from one million sequenced T cells were considered lower bounds and underestimates. Because profiling used bulk unsorted PBMCs, naive and antigen-experienced compartments could not be compared conclusively. Observed TCR beta diversity per million T cells fell roughly linearly with age, and a significant reduction was already apparent by age roughly 41. Donor CMV infection status was unknown, potentially confounding age-related changes in expanded clonotypes. Compared with the aged group, the long-lived group had more naive CD4+ T cells, fewer expanded clones and increased TCR diversity, suggesting age selection.

Donors were under 40 systemically healthy Caucasian individuals from Russia aged roughly 6 to 100 years. Roughly 10 milliliters of peripheral blood were drawn from each donor into EDTA-treated Vacutainer tubes. Ficoll-Paque density-gradient centrifugation was used to isolate PBMCs, with at least 6.5 million obtained per sample. Trizol reagent was used to extract total RNA from the PBMCs, yielding at least 6 micrograms per sample. For every donor, flow cytometry on a PBMC aliquot measured the percentage of naive CD45RAhigh/CD27high T cells. The library was generated by 5' RACE. For sequencing, an Illumina HiSeq 2500 was employed. The second PCR ran for about 6 to 12 cycles and used a J-beta primer mix along with a sample-barcoded 5' primer. A unique molecular identifier was introduced onto each TCR beta cDNA molecule by a template-switch 5' adaptor carrying 12 random nucleotides. Each sample yielded at least 2.5 million CDR3-containing paired-end reads. First-strand cDNA synthesis was performed from all RNA using the Mint cDNA synthesis kit, with priming by a TRBC-specific oligonucleotide. Following uracil-DNA glycosylase treatment, all cDNA underwent a first 18-cycle PCR with the universal primers M1SS and BC2_uni_R. The paper's processing steps were these. Each sample was normalized by randomly selecting 1 million high-quality reads, each carrying a distinct molecular identifier. Reads with shared molecular identifiers were discarded instead of being binned into consensus sequences. MiTCR, set to a Q25 quality threshold and the strictest error-elimination algorithm, was used for CDR3 identification, clonotype clustering and error correction. A nonparametric unseen species model using Euler transformation provided a lower-bound estimate of total TCR beta diversity. TCRdb itself trimmed the public reads at Q25 with fastp, ran MiXCR and retained productive beta chains. One record per CDR3 amino acid sequence lists the most common genes and DNA. The V and J calls were determined by TCRdb, not by the authors. For this sample there are approximately 940,000 distinct CDR3 sequences; 45% to 50% appear just once. The top ten hold around 15% of the sample.

Trimming leaves V shorter by 5 bases and J shorter by 8 bases, with the junction holding 11 bases beyond the gene matches. The germline V gene yields SGHTA for CDR1 and FQGNSA for CDR2. The CDR3 contains 14 residues, cysteine and phenylalanine counted. The read is trimmed to its CDR3 DNA, 42 bases read in frame from base 1. The source is a man aged 25 to 40 in good health. Sequencing was performed on blood. This chain joins TRBV7-2 to TRBJ1-1; 7 junctional bases match TRBD1. The CDR3: CASSRDSSLPEAFF. The nucleotide sequence is given as TGTGCCAGCAGCCGGGACAGCTCTCTCCCCGAAGCTTTCTTT.